This entry lists 10 T cell receptor beta chains sequenced from one sample in a study of neurological immune-mediated disorders. TCRdb analysed the 5' RACE reads with MiXCR anew, one entry per CDR3 protein. This sample has about 59,000 distinct CDR3 sequences, with 3% to 4% found just once. Source material: PBMCs. The receptor set was obtained from a woman aged 30 to 39 with multiple sclerosis.

This clonotype was found many times. The CDR3 DNA reads as TGTGCCAGCAGCTTAGACAGTGTTGTAGGGACCGGGGAGCTGTTTTTT. Encoded protein: CASSLDSVVGTGELFF. The gene calls are TRBV7-2 and TRBJ2-2; the D is unclear. Deletions cut 1 base from V and 5 bases from J, with 14 bases between. Per germline, CDR1 SGHTA and CDR2 FQGNSA. The CDR3 runs 16 residues.

The table lists this clonotype with many counts. The V gene is TRBV5-1, the J gene TRBJ1-4; weak D call: TRBD1 (6 bases). The length of the CDR3 is 16 residues. The V and J ends lost 0 bases and 2 bases respectively, with 11 bases between them. In germline, CDR1 is SGHRS, CDR2 YFSETQ. The CDR3 reads CASSLDPTGTNEKLFF. CDR3 DNA: TGCGCCAGCAGCTTGGACCCAACAGGGACTAATGAAAAACTGTTTTTT.

This clonotype was recorded at least ten times. The chain links TRBV20-1 to TRBJ2-3; D not certain. V was clipped by 4 bases and J by 4 bases, with 9 bases between them. The CDR3 covers 12 residues. Germline CDR1 is DFQATT and CDR2 is SNEGSKA (reference sequence). The CDR3 DNA reads as TGCAGTGCTATCGGCACGGCAGATACGCAGTATTTT. Its translation is CSAIGTADTQYF.

This clonotype has a count of ten or more. The chain has TRBV20-1 and TRBJ2-5, with TRBD2 as a possible D gene (6 bases). The CDR3 extends over 16 amino acids. Germline lookup yields CDR1 DFQATT and CDR2 SNEGSKA (reference sequence). With 0 bases removed from V and 10 bases from J, the gap between germline ends came to 24 bases. CDR3 nucleotide sequence: TGCAGTGCTAGAGACCGTGAGGAAGCGGGCGTGAGGGGCCAGTACTTC. This translates into CSARDREEAGVRGQYF.

This clonotype was found many times. J is TRBJ2-1 and V is TRBV2; D possibly corresponds to TRBD2 (6 bases). Germline CDR1 is SNHLY and CDR2 is FYNNEI. V lost 10 bases and J lost 0, with 16 bases in between. The length of the CDR3 is 15 residues. The CDR3 reads CATSGGGGSYNEQFF. The CDR3 DNA reads TGTGCCACCTCCGGGGGTGGGGGCTCCTACAATGAGCAGTTCTTC.

This clonotype was counted at least ten times. The genes are TRBV9 and TRBJ2-5; TRBD1 aligns across 7 bases. After removal of 3 bases from V and 5 bases from J, the junction contained 10 bases not matched to a gene. This CDR3 comprises 15 residues. Germline V gene sequence: CDR1 SGDLS, CDR2 YYNGEE. CDR3 sequence: CASSESGTATETQYF. The CDR3 coding sequence is TGTGCCAGCAGCGAATCCGGGACAGCTACGGAGACCCAGTACTTC.

In its sample, this clonotype was seen a few times. CDR3 amino acids: CASSNNRQSGYGYTF. CDR3 nucleotide sequence: TGTGCCAGCAGCAACAACCGGCAGTCGGGCTATGGCTACACCTTC. V and J are TRBV7-8 and TRBJ1-2; no reliable D call. The CDR3 loop spans 15 amino acids. Trimming stripped 5 bases from V and 4 bases from J, with 17 bases between. Germline V gene data show CDR1 as SGHVS and CDR2 as FQNEAQ.

This clonotype has a count of ten or more. The chain has TRBV20-1 and TRBJ2-1; 10 bases are shared with TRBD2. Germline V gene lookup returns CDR1 DFQATT and CDR2 SNEGSKA (reference sequence). This CDR3 region has 12 residues. V dropped 5 bases and J dropped 9; count of bases not matched to a gene: 4. CDR3 sequence: CSAPQRGGEQFF. The DNA of the CDR3 is TGCAGTGCTCCCCAGCGGGGGGGTGAGCAGTTCTTC.

This clonotype has at least ten counts. The chain links TRBV3-1 to TRBJ2-3; D is perhaps TRBD2 (6 bases). Trimming cost V 0 bases and J 5 bases, with 9 bases left between them. Germline lookup yields CDR1 LGHDT and CDR2 YNNKEL (reference sequence). CDR3 size: 14 residues. CDR3 region: CASSQEWRGDTQYF. CDR3 coding DNA: TGTGCCAGCAGCCAAGAGTGGAGGGGAGATACGCAGTATTTT.

This clonotype was detected many times. V is TRBV20-1 and J is TRBJ1-5; D unresolved. The CDR3 extends over 13 amino acids. The germline CDR1 and CDR2 sequences are DFQATT and SNEGSKA (reference sequence). V lost 4 bases, J lost 7 bases, and 14 bases lay in between. This chain's CDR3 is CSAINMDAQPQHF. The CDR3 nucleotides are TGCAGTGCTATTAATATGGACGCCCAGCCCCAGCATTTT.